The present entry profiles one T cell receptor beta chain with its context. Which antigen it targets is not known. This specimen belongs to a study of T cells expressing NK-cell markers (TCRdb year 2020). Study-level background: Fewer than ten donors provided sorted CD3+CD56+NKG2C+, CD3+CD56+NKG2C- and CD3+CD56-NKG2C+ T-cell subsets, whose TCR beta-chain repertoires were profiled. Among the eight sequenced donors, only one was HCMV-seronegative, while the other seven were HCMV-seropositive. The study sequenced eight donors, all healthy volunteers chosen at random: three men and five women. Libraries were sequenced as 2 x 150 bp reads on Illumina HiSeq 2000/2500, MiSeq or NextSeq. Overall results and qualifications from the work: In 5 to 7 donors, the dominant CD3+CD56+NKG2C+ clonotypes ranked among the top 10 CD8+ clonotypes, making up roughly 1.0-7.0% of CD8+ T cells. Those dominant clonotypes were again the most abundant among CD3+CD56-NKG2C+ cells in a handful of donors, at roughly 28.3-60.1%. Whether the expanded NKG2C-expressing T cell clones were specific for HCMV antigens was left unclear.

Sequencer: Illumina HiSeq 2000. 5'RACE template switching, by which a universal primer site and unique molecular identifiers were added, was used to make TCR beta cDNA libraries. Synthesis of cDNA was primed from the TCR beta constant segment and was followed by two consecutive PCR amplification steps. For the original study's pipeline: MIGEC handled demultiplexing of the reads and grouping by UMI, while MiTCR was used to assemble and quantify clonotypes. To exclude erroneous sequences, any TCR cDNA sequence not supported by at least two reads was discarded. The tcR package was used for downstream repertoire analysis, and clonotypes were matched between fractions using CDR3 nucleotide sequence together with V segment. Antigen specificity was annotated against VDJdb with VDJmatch, allowing one amino acid substitution in CDR3. Reads reprocessed by TCRdb are summarized as one entry per CDR3 protein sequence, and DNA is absent. TCRdb, not the authors, supplied the V and J calls. The sample table gives roughly 280,000 distinct CDR3 sequences. The ten largest clones represent about 0.4% of the sample.

HCMV-specific IgG was detected in serum with a commercial ELISA kit to determine HCMV serostatus. Peripheral blood mononuclear cells were isolated from blood by Ficoll density gradient centrifugation. Based on the germline V gene, the CDR1 and CDR2 sequences are KGHSH and LQKENI. The CDR3 runs 12 residues from the cysteine to the phenylalanine. DNA is not on record. The chain employs TRBV18 and TRBJ2-1. The sequence was obtained from a man aged 18 to 30 in good health. Donor details come from another sample of the same person, matched by shared clones. What was sequenced was blood T cells: a sorted CD56 or NKG2C T cell subset, CD4+ or CD8+ T cells, or bulk PBMC T cells (not recorded which). The CDR3 reads as follows: CASSPRVGEQFF.